The T cell receptor beta chain described here comes from a study of T cells in Graves' hyperthyroidism and ophthalmopathy. RNA transcripts yielded amplified TCR beta CDR3 regions. During a first-round RT-PCR of the TCR CDR3, the HTBI primer set was used. In TCRdb, the multiplex PCR reads were re-called with MiXCR into one record per CDR3 protein. The table shows some 360,000 distinct CDR3 sequences, with approximately 15% occurring only once. This clonotype was counted many times. Its antigen is unknown. Fresh peripheral blood, more than 9 ml, yielded the PBMCs. Study-wide points: Most clonotypes that expanded in the thyroid above 0.001 also showed up in blood.

V lost 5 bases to trimming and J lost 4 bases; unmatched junction nucleotides: 7. The CDR3 has 15 amino acids. CDR1 is SGHNT, CDR2 YENEEA, per germline. Material: blood. The chain uses TRBV11-3 and TRBJ2-1; 8 positions agree with TRBD1. The receptor comes from a woman in her sixties with Graves' hyperthyroidism. The chain's CDR3 is CASSTRDRHYNEQFF. CDR3 DNA sequence: TGTGCCAGCAGCACCCGGGACAGGCATTACAATGAGCAGTTCTTC.